Presented here are 15 T cell receptor beta chains from one specimen sequenced in a study of somatic mutations in cytotoxic T cells in rheumatoid arthritis. Measured with immunoSEQ multiplex PCR; TCRdb has only the in-frame clones, and not every one. The table lists some 38,000 clones, about 80% of them singletons. The sequencing sample was made of CD8+ T cells sorted from blood. These receptors were collected from a man aged 35-49 years in good health.

V is TRBV5-1 and J is TRBJ1-2; D gene unclear. V was pared by 0 bases and J by 4 bases, with 10 bases between. In germline, CDR1 is SGHRS, CDR2 YFSETQ. This CDR3 region has 14 residues. CDR3 residues: CASSLAGTSYGYTF. The CDR3 DNA is TGCGCCAGCAGCTTGGCGGGTACCTCCTATGGCTACACCTTC.

The V gene is TRBV15, the J gene TRBJ1-1, with TRBD1 as a possible D gene (6 bases). The CDR3 is 15 amino acids. Germline CDR1 reads LNHNV; CDR2 reads YYDKDF (reference sequence). V was shortened by 0 bases and J by 3 bases, with 11 bases between the two germline ends. As DNA, the CDR3 is TGTGCCACCAGCAGAGATAGGGGGGGATACACTGAAGCTTTCTTT. Its protein product is CATSRDRGGYTEAFF.

The chain couples TRBV18 to TRBJ2-5; D may be TRBD2 (5 bases). V shed 3 bases and J shed 5 bases, with 16 bases lying between them. Germline-derived CDR1 and CDR2 are KGHSH and LQKENI. CDR3 length: 15 amino acids. CDR3 loop: CASSPPTREKETQYF. The CDR3 DNA reads as TGTGCCAGCTCACCCCCCACGAGGGAGAAGGAGACCCAGTACTTC.

The chain recombines TRBV7-9 with TRBJ2-1; 11 nucleotides match TRBD2. This CDR3 spans 16 amino acids. The germline gives CDR1 SEHNR, CDR2 FQNEAQ (reference sequence). With V trimmed by 5 bases and J by 4 bases, 7 bases remained unmatched. The CDR3 sequence: CASSPPLAGEYNEQFF. CDR3 nucleotides: TGTGCCAGCAGCCCACCACTAGCGGGAGAATACAATGAGCAGTTCTTC.

The chain uses TRBV7-2 and TRBJ1-1; possibly TRBD1 for D (5 bases). The CDR3 runs 13 residues. Germline CDR1 and CDR2: SGHTA and FQGNSA. The V and J ends lost 3 bases and 5 bases respectively, with 10 bases between them. The CDR3 region is CASSFGGGTEAFF. The CDR3 coding sequence is TGTGCCAGCAGCTTCGGGGGGGGGACTGAAGCTTTCTTT. The full variable domain, in which reference TRBV7-2 and TRBJ1-1 provide the parts outside the CDR3, is GAGVSQSPSNKVTEKGKDVELRCDPISGHTALYWYRQSLGQGLEFLIYFQGNSAPDKSGLPSDRFSAERTGGSVSTLTIQRTQQEDSAVYLCASSFGGGTEAFFGQGTRLTVV.

CDR3 protein: CATSPGLADEQYF. CDR3 sequence (DNA): TGTGCCACCAGCCCCGGACTAGCCGACGAGCAGTACTTC. The J gene is TRBJ2-7, the V gene TRBV15; 8 bases fit TRBD2. V lost 5 bases, J lost 5 bases, and 5 bases stayed unmatched. The CDR3 is 13 amino acids. Germline V gives CDR1 LNHNV, CDR2 YYDKDF (reference sequence).

The sample holds one count of this clone. The gene calls are TRBV15 and TRBJ2-2, with a tentative D call TRBD1 (5 bases). This CDR3 is 14 amino acids long. V lost 11 bases and J lost 2, with 15 bases in between. Germline V CDR1 and CDR2: LNHNV, YYDKDF (reference sequence). The CDR3: CAAAVGDNTGELFF. CDR3 nucleotides: TGTGCCGCTGCCGTAGGGGATAACACCGGGGAGCTGTTTTTT.

This chain connects TRBV7-8 to TRBJ2-5, with 9 bases lining up with TRBD2. Germline lookup yields CDR1 SGHVS and CDR2 FQNEAQ. This CDR3 is built from 15 residues. The J segment lost 3 bases and the V segment lost 7 bases, leaving 9 bases of the junction unmatched. The CDR3 spells CASTLSQRGEETQYF. For the CDR3, the DNA is TGTGCCAGCACCCTATCACAGCGGGGGGAAGAGACCCAGTACTTC.

This chain links TRBV6-6 with TRBJ2-7, with D tentatively TRBD1 (6 bases). The CDR3 is made up of 14 amino acids. Germline V lookup: CDR1 MNHNY, CDR2 SVGAGI (reference sequence). The V end lost 6 bases, the J end lost 3 bases, and 15 bases lay between the germline ends. CDR3 bases: TGTGCCAGCAGGGGCCGGGACAAAAGCTACGAGCAGTACTTC. Its protein is CASRGRDKSYEQYF.

This chain links TRBV5-1 with TRBJ1-1, with a tentative D call TRBD1 (6 bases). V was trimmed by 3 bases and J by 1 base, leaving 13 bases between them. CDR1 and CDR2 (germline): SGHRS, YFSETQ. The CDR3 runs 15 residues. Here the CDR3 reads CASSSVEDRNTEAFF. The CDR3 nucleotides read TGCGCCAGCAGCTCCGTCGAGGACAGGAACACTGAAGCTTTCTTT.

The chain joins TRBV14 to TRBJ2-1; 10 bases align to TRBD1. Germline loops: CDR1 SGHDN, CDR2 FVKESK. This CDR3 has 15 amino acids. The V and J ends lost 4 bases and 6 bases, in that order; junction bases with no gene match: 6. The CDR3 loop is CASSRGTGVANEQFF. The CDR3 DNA sequence: TGTGCCAGCAGCCGTGGGACAGGGGTTGCCAATGAGCAGTTCTTC.

The rearrangement uses TRBV7-9 and TRBJ2-1; 14 positions match TRBD2. Germline loops: CDR1 SEHNR, CDR2 FQNEAQ (reference sequence). CDR3 length: 14 residues. V lost 5 bases, J lost 8 bases, and 2 bases stayed unmatched. Written as DNA, the CDR3 is TGTGCCAGCAGCCAGACTAGCGGGAGGGATGAGCAGTTCTTC. The encoded protein is CASSQTSGRDEQFF.

The rearrangement links TRBV6-5 to TRBJ2-7; D uncertain. CDR1 and CDR2 (germline): MNHEY, SVGAGI. Trimming cost V 4 bases and J 3 bases, with 13 bases left between them. CDR3 length equals 14 residues. The CDR3 here is CASSSGSYFYEQYF. The CDR3 coding sequence is TGTGCCAGCAGTTCCGGGTCCTACTTCTACGAGCAGTACTTC.

This sequence joins TRBV7-8 and TRBJ2-1; 12 nucleotides match TRBD2. The CDR3 spans 15 residues. CDR1 SGHVS and CDR2 FQNEAQ come from the germline V gene. J lost 8 bases, V lost 5 bases, and 7 bases had no gene match. The CDR3 is CASSPLAGGPYEQFF. The CDR3 bases are TGTGCCAGCAGCCCTCTAGCGGGAGGGCCATATGAGCAGTTCTTC.

The chain employs TRBV29-1 and TRBJ2-1, with D possibly being TRBD1 or TRBD2 (6 bases each). The V and J ends lost 6 bases and 4 bases respectively, with 19 bases between them. The CDR3 length is 15 residues. Germline assignment: CDR1 SQVTM and CDR2 ANQGSEA. The CDR3, as DNA: TGCAGCGTCTCACCGGGGGCCAAAATTTACAATGAGCAGTTCTTC. This sequence encodes CSVSPGAKIYNEQFF.